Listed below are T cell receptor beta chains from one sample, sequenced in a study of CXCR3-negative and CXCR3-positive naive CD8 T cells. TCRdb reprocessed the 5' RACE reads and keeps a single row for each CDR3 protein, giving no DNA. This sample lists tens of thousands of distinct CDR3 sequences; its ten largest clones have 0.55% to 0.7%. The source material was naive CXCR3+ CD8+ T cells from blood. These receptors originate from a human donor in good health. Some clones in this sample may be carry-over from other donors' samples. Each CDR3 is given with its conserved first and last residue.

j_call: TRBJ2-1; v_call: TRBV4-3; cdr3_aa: CASSPGTSGRNEQFF
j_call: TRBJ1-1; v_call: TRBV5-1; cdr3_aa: CASRHGQGTTEAFF
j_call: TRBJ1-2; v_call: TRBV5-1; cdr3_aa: CASGETGISYGYTF
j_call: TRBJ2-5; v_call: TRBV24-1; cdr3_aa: CATRRGETQYF
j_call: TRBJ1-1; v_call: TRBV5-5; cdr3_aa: CASRSTVEAFF
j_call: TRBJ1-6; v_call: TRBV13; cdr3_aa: CASTLVGMGSYNSPLHF
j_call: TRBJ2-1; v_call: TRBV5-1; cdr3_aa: CASKVFRGSDEQFF
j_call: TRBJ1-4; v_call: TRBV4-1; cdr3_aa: CASSQETLVGEKLFF
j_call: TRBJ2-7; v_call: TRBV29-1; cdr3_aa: CSVEDGKTYEQYF
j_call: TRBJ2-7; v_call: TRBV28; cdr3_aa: CASSLRQGTQRQYF
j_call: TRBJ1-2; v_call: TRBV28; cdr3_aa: CASSPSHRDYTF
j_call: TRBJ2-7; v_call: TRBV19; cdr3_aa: CASSMVWSPGIYEQYF
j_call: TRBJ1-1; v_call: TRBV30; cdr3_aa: CATGQGSSNTEAFF
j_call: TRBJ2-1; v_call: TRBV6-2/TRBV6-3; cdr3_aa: CASTQGTSGGNEQFF
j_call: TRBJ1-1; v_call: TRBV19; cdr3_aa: CASTLLENTEAFF
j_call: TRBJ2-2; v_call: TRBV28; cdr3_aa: CASFPFPAGGPYTGDLFF
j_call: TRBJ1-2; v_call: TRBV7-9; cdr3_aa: CASSFPGTGMDYTF
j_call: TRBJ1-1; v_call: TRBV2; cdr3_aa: CASGTRAEAFF
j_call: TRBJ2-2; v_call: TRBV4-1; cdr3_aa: CASSQDTPGELFF
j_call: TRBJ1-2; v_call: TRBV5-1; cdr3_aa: CASAGGDYGYTF
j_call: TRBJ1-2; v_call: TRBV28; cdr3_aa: CASSLTRTRYGYTF
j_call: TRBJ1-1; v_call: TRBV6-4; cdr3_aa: CASSTKPGGRDEAFF
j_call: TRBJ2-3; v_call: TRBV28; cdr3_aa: CASSFYPTGARSTDTQYF
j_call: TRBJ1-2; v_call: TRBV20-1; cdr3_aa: CSARVENTWLGYTF
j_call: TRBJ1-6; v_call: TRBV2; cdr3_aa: CASTTPRLNSPLHF
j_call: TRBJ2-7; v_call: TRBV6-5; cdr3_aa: CASRGQASAEQYF
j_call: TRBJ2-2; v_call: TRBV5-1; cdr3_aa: CASSVDLAARELFF
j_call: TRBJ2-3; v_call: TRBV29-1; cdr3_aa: CSARTPSGQQYF
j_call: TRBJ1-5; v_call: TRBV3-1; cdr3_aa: CASSQARVFQPQHF
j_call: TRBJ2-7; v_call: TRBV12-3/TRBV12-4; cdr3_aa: CASSLGSHGWQYF
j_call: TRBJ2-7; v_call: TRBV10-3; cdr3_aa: CAISVGGWYEQYF
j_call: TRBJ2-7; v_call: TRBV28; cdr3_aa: CASTIGRGPAYEQYF
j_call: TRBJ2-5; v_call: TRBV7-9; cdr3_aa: CASSPPDQETQYF
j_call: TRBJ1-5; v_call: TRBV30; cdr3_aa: CAWTAGAVSNQPQHF
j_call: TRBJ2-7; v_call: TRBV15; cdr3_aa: CATSTKTGYEQYF
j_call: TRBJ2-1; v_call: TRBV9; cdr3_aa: CASSPWQSSYNEQFF
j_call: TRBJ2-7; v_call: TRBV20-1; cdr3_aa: CSATQGDIYYEQYF
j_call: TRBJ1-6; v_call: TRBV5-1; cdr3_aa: CASSLAVGRTYNSPLHF
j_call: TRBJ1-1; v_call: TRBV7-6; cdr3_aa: CASSLVLGARTEAFF
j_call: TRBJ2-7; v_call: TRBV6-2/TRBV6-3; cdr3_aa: CASSPFVSGSSYEQYF
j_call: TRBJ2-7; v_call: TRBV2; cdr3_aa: CASSEEWGRPIYEQYF
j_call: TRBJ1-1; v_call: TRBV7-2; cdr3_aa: CASSIDRGTEAFF